Listed below are T cell receptor beta chains from one sample, sequenced in a study of blood T cell repertoires in COVID-19. The method was immunoSEQ multiplex PCR; TCRdb's version includes in-frame clones alone and lacks a portion of them. The profile shows some 300,000 clones, over 75% of them singletons. Sequenced input: PBMCs or T cells enriched from blood (not recorded which). These receptors came from a young woman who had recovered from COVID-19. CDR3s include the opening cysteine and the closing phenylalanine or tryptophan. The order of the fields is J gene, V gene, clone size, D gene, CDR3 DNA, CDR3 protein. D genes are given only for firm matches. Clone size is stated in some rows and not others, as once, few, many or a class when expanded.

J: TRBJ1-1
V: TRBV9
size: -
D: -
DNA: TGTGCCAGCAGCGTAGCTCCCAACAGCCCCTCTAACACTGAAGCTTTCTTT
CDR3: CASSVAPNSPSNTEAFF

J: TRBJ1-3
V: TRBV6-5
size: -
D: TRBD1
DNA: TGTGCCACCGACAGGGGGCCTGGAAACACCATATATTTT
CDR3: CATDRGPGNTIYF

J: TRBJ1-1
V: TRBV18
size: -
D: -
DNA: TGTGCCAGCTCACCAAAGACAGGCACTGAAGCTTTCTTT
CDR3: CASSPKTGTEAFF

J: TRBJ2-3
V: TRBV27
size: -
D: TRBD2
DNA: TGTGCCAGCAGCAAGGCCGGGACTAGCGTTAGTGTGGGCACAGATACGCAGTATTTT
CDR3: CASSKAGTSVSVGTDTQYF

J: TRBJ1-1
V: TRBV30
size: few
D: -
DNA: TGTGCCCGGATGGGGGGGAACACTGAAGCTTTCTTT
CDR3: CARMGGNTEAFF

J: TRBJ2-7
V: TRBV4-1
size: -
D: TRBD1
DNA: TGCGCCAGCAGCCCCAAGAAGGCACAGGGGCCCCCCTACGAGCAGTACTTC
CDR3: CASSPKKAQGPPYEQYF

J: TRBJ1-2
V: TRBV1
size: -
D: -
DNA: TGCACCAGCAGCCAAGAAGGACAGAAAGCTAACTATGGCTACACCTTC
CDR3: CTSSQEGQKANYGYTF

J: TRBJ1-2
V: TRBV19
size: -
D: -
DNA: TGTGCCAGTAGTCCGGGGGGGCAGGACTATGGCTACACCTTC
CDR3: CASSPGGQDYGYTF

J: TRBJ2-3
V: TRBV6-2/TRBV6-3
size: -
D: TRBD2
DNA: TGTGCCAGCAGCCAGCGGGGGAGCACAGATACGCAGTATTTT
CDR3: CASSQRGSTDTQYF

J: TRBJ1-4
V: TRBV4-1
size: once
D: -
DNA: TGCGCCAGCAGCCAAGGTGGGATGACAGACAAATATGAAAAACTGTTTTTT
CDR3: CASSQGGMTDKYEKLFF

J: TRBJ2-1
V: TRBV18
size: -
D: -
DNA: TGTGCCAGCTCACCACCATGGACTCAACACCACTACAATGAGCAGTTCTTC
CDR3: CASSPPWTQHHYNEQFF

J: TRBJ2-2
V: TRBV6-1
size: -
D: -
DNA: TGTGCCAGCAGTGAAAGAGTACGCGCCGGGGAGCTGTTTTTT
CDR3: CASSERVRAGELFF

J: TRBJ2-1
V: TRBV28
size: -
D: -
DNA: TGTGCCAGCAGCTATGGACAGCTTGGGCAGTTCTTC
CDR3: CASSYGQLGQFF

J: TRBJ1-1
V: TRBV11-1
size: -
D: TRBD1
DNA: TGTGCCAGCAGCTTACAAGGGGGCGCTGAAGCTTTCTTT
CDR3: CASSLQGGAEAFF

J: TRBJ2-3
V: TRBV29-1
size: -
D: -
DNA: TGCAGCGTTACGCAGGGAACAGATACGCAGTATTTT
CDR3: CSVTQGTDTQYF

J: TRBJ1-1
V: TRBV6-7
size: -
D: TRBD1
DNA: TGTGCCAGCAGTTACCGACCCGCCGGGACAGGGCTGACTGAAGCTTTCTTT
CDR3: CASSYRPAGTGLTEAFF

J: TRBJ1-1
V: TRBV19
size: -
D: -
DNA: TGTGCCAGTACCATCAATCGGGGAAACACTGAAGCTTTCTTT
CDR3: CASTINRGNTEAFF

J: TRBJ1-2
V: TRBV16
size: -
D: -
DNA: TGTGCCAGCAGCCAATCGTATGACTATGGCTACACCTTC
CDR3: CASSQSYDYGYTF

J: TRBJ2-3
V: TRBV11-1
size: -
D: -
DNA: TGTGCCAGCAGCGGCGTGGGGGGTAGGACAGATACGCAGTATTTT
CDR3: CASSGVGGRTDTQYF

J: TRBJ1-1
V: TRBV21-1
size: -
D: -
DNA: TGTGCCAGCCAACAGGGTCACACTGAAGCTTTCTTT
CDR3: CASQQGHTEAFF

J: TRBJ2-1
V: TRBV3-1/TRBV3-2
size: -
D: TRBD2
DNA: TGTGCCAGCAGCCAAGGGGGAGCGGGAGGTCTGATAGGTGAGCAGTTCTTC
CDR3: CASSQGGAGGLIGEQFF

J: TRBJ1-4
V: TRBV6-5
size: -
D: -
DNA: TGTGCCAGCAGTTCGACGACAGCAACTAATGAAAAACTGTTTTTT
CDR3: CASSSTTATNEKLFF

J: TRBJ1-1
V: TRBV7-2
size: -
D: -
DNA: TGTGCCAGCAGCTTATCCCGGGACACTGAAGCTTTCTTT
CDR3: CASSLSRDTEAFF

J: TRBJ1-2
V: TRBV5-1
size: -
D: TRBD1
DNA: TGCGCCAGCAGCTTGGGGGCCGGGACAGCTAACTATGGCTACACCTTC
CDR3: CASSLGAGTANYGYTF

J: TRBJ2-3
V: TRBV5-1
size: -
D: TRBD2
DNA: TGCGCCAGCAGCTCTTATGGACTAGCGGGGGGGATTTACACAGATACGCAGTATTTT
CDR3: CASSSYGLAGGIYTDTQYF

J: TRBJ2-5
V: TRBV20-1
size: -
D: -
DNA: TGCAGTGCTAAGGGGTTGGAGACCCAGTACTTC
CDR3: CSAKGLETQYF

J: TRBJ1-5
V: TRBV5-1
size: once
D: TRBD1
DNA: TGCGCCAGCAGCTTGGTAGGACAGGGGGCCTATAGCAATCAGCCCCAGCATTTT
CDR3: CASSLVGQGAYSNQPQHF

J: TRBJ2-7
V: TRBV30
size: -
D: TRBD2
DNA: TGTGCCTGGAGTGTGGGACTAGCTTACGAGCAGTACTTC
CDR3: CAWSVGLAYEQYF

J: TRBJ1-3
V: TRBV18
size: -
D: -
DNA: TGTGCCAGCTCACCAGTTATAGGGAGCTCTGGAAACACCATATATTTT
CDR3: CASSPVIGSSGNTIYF

J: TRBJ1-5
V: TRBV7-8
size: -
D: -
DNA: TGTGCCAGCAGCTTAGTGTGGTCGGAGAATAGCAATCAGCCCCAGCATTTT
CDR3: CASSLVWSENSNQPQHF